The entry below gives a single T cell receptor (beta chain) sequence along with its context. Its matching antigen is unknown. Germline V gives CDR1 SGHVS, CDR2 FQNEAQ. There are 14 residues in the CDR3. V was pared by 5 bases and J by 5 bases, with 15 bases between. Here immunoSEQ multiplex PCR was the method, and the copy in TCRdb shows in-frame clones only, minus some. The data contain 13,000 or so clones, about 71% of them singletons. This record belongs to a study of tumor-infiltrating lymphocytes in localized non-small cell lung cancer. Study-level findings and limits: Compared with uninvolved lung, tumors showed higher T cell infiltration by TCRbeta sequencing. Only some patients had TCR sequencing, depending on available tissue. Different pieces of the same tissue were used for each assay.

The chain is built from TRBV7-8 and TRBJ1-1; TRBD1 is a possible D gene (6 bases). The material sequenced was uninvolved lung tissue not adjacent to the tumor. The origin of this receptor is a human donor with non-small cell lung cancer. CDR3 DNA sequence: TGTGCCAGCAGCATTCAGCCGCAGGGGACTGAAGCTTTCTTT. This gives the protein CASSIQPQGTEAFF.